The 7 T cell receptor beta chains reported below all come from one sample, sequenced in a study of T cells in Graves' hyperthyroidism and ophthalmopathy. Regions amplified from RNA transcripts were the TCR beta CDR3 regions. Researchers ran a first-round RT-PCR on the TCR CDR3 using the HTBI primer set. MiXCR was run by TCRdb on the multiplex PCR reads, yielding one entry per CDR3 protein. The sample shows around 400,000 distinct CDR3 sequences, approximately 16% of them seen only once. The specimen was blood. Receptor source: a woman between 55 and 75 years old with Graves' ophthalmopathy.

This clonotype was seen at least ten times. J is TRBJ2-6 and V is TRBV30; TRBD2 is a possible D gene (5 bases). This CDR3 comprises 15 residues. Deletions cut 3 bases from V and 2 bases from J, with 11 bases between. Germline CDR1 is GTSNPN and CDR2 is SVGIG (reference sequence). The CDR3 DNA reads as TGTGCCTGGAGCCTAGGGAGAGCTGGGGCCAACGTCCTGACTTTC. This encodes CAWSLGRAGANVLTF.

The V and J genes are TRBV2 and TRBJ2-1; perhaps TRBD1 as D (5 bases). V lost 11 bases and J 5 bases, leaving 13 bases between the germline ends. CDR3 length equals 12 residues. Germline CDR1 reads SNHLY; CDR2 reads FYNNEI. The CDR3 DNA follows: TGTGCCGGACACAGTAGAGACAATGAGCAGTTCTTC. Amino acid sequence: CAGHSRDNEQFF. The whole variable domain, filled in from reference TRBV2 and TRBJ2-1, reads EPEVTQTPSHQVTQMGQEVILRCVPISNHLYFYWYRQILGQKVEFLVSFYNNEISEKSEIFDDQFSVERPDGSNFTLKIRSTKLEDSAMYFCAGHSRDNEQFFGPGTRLTVL.

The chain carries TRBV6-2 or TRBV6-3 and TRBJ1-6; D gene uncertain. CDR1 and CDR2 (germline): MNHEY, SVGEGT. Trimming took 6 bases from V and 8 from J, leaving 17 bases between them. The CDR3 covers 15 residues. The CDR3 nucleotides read TGTGCCAGCAGAAAGCTTGAGCGCAACCATTCACCCCTCCACTTT. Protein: CASRKLERNHSPLHF.

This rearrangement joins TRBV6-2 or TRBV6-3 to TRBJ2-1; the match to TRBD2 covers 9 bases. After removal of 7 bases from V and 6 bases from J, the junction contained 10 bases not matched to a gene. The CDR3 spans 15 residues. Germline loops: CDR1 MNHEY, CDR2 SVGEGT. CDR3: CASTTGTSFFNEQFF. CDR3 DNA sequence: TGTGCCAGCACCACCGGGACTAGCTTCTTCAATGAGCAGTTCTTC.

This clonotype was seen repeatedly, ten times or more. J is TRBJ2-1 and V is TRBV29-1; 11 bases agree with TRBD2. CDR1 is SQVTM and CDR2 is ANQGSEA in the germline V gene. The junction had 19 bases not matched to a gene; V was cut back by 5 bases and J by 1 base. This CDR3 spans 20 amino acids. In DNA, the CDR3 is TGCAGCGTTCCGGGGCGCGGGGTGGTCTCTAGCGGGAGGTCCTACAATGAGCAGTTCTTC. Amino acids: CSVPGRGVVSSGRSYNEQFF.

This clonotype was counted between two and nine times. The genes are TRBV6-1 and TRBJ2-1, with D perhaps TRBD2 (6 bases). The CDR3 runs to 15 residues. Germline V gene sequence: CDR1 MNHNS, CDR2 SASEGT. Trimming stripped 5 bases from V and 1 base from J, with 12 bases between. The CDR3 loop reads CASSPPGRSYNEQFF. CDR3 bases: TGTGCCAGCAGTCCCCCGGGGAGGTCCTACAATGAGCAGTTCTTC.

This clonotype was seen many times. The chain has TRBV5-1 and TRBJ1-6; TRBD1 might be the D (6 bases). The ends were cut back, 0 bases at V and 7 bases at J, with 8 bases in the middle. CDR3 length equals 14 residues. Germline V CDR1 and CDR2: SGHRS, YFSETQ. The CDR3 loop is CASSLGQENSPLHF. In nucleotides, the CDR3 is TGCGCCAGCAGCTTGGGACAGGAAAATTCACCCCTCCACTTT.